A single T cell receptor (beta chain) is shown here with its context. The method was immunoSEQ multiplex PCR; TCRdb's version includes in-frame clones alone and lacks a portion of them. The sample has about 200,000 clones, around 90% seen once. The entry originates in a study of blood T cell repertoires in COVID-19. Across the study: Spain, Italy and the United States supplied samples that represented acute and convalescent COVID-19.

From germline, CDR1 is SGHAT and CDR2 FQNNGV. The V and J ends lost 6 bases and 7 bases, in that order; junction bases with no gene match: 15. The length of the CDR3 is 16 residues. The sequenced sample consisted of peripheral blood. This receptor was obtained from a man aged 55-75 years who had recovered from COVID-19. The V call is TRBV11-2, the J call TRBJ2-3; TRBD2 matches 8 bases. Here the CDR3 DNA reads TGTGCCAGCAGATTAAGATTAGCGGGGAAACCCTATACGCAGTATTTT. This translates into CASRLRLAGKPYTQYF. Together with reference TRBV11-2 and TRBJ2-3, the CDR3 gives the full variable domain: EAGVAQSPRYKIIEKRQSVAFWCNPISGHATLYWYQQILGQGPKLLIQFQNNGVVDDSQLPKDRFSAERLKGVDSTLKIQPAKLEDSAVYLCASRLRLAGKPYTQYFGPGTRLTVL.